This T cell receptor beta chain was sequenced during a study of T cell responses to AZD1222 COVID-19 vaccine. Study outcomes and limitations: At 160-218 and 743-854, vaccine-associated CD4 TCRs were dominant, and they spanned spike. Clonal diversity was possibly underestimated, and white British individuals and females predominated among donors.

Remarks on this clone: Its antigen is not identified.

Germline CDR1 SGHRS, CDR2 YFSETQ. V was trimmed by 2 bases and J by 3 bases, leaving 5 bases between them. The CDR3 contains 12 residues. Libraries were prepared by immunoSEQ multiplex PCR; TCRdb keeps only in-frame clonotypes and omits some of them. The sample has about 100,000 clones, about 85% seen once. J is TRBJ1-2 and V is TRBV5-1; possible D gene TRBD1, 5 bases. The receptor's source is an adult in good health. The sequencing used peripheral blood, collected on day 0 of AZD1222 vaccination. The CDR3 reads CASSLGDYGYTF. CDR3 bases: TGCGCCAGCAGCTTAGGGGACTATGGCTACACCTTC. Full variable domain (missing parts from reference TRBV5-1 and TRBJ1-2): KAGVTQTPRYLIKTRGQQVTLSCSPISGHRSVSWYQQTPGQGLQFLFEYFSETQRNKGNFPGRFSGRQFSNSRSEMNVSTLELGDSALYLCASSLGDYGYTFGSGTRLTVV.